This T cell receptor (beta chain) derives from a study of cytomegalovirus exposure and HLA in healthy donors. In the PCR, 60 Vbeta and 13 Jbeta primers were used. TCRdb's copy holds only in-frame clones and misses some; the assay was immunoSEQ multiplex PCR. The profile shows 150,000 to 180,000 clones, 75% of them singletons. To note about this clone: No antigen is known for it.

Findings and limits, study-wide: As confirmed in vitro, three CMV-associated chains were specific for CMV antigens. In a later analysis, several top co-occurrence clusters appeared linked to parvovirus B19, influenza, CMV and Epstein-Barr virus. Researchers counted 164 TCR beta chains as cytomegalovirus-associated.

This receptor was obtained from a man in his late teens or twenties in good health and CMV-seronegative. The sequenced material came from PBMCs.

The DNA for the CDR3 is TGTGCCAGCAGTTCTTTCGGGGGCACTGAAGCTTTCTTT. Translated: CASSSFGGTEAFF. The chain combines TRBV6-5 with TRBJ1-1, with D possibly being TRBD1 (5 bases). Trimming stripped 4 bases from V and 4 bases from J, with 10 bases between. The length of the CDR3 is 13 residues. CDR1 is MNHEY, CDR2 SVGAGI, per germline.